This T cell receptor beta chain was sequenced for a study of blood T cell repertoires in COVID-19 (TCRdb year 2020). The study in broad terms: Collaborator samples came from the United States, Italy and Spain and covered acute and convalescent phases of COVID-19. Where HLA class I and class II types were available, the types were taken from metadata supplied by the sample provider, not from assay-based typing. Samples were obtained from the ongoing ImmuneRACE study (first 160 participants) and from over 1,000 subjects provided by 6 global collaborators. The dataset comprised deeply sampled blood TCRbeta repertoires from subjects exposed to, actively infected with, or recovered from COVID-19. The sample metadata nearly always contained a de-identified subject ID, COVID-19 status, age in years and sex. A freely available public database, intended as a resource for researchers studying the immune response to SARS-CoV-2, is where the repertoires were released. The prospective study material was composed of cDNA or gDNA derived from T cells, B-cell-depleted T cells, or PBMCs.

TCRbeta CDR3 regions were amplified from genomic DNA by means of the immunoSEQ Assay, a bias-controlled multiplex PCR. The study's own analysis went as follows. Nucleated cell counts per sample were estimated from amplification of reference gene primers within the assay. Sequence reads were collapsed and filtered to measure the absolute abundance of every unique TCRbeta CDR3 rearrangement. For each sample, productive Simpson clonality was calculated as the square root of Simpson's diversity index across productive rearrangements. Not all clones reach the TCRdb copy of this immuneACCESS table, which keeps in-frame sequences only. Checked studies attribute under half of the gap to unresolved V genes and leave the rest unexplained. The V and J calls and the clone size are those of that table, but D and trimming were determined from the DNA. This sample lists around 120,000 clones; 85% were detected once. The top ten clones comprise about a tenth of the sample.

About this clone itself: This receptor's antigen is unknown. Per-base qualities were not stored, and no clone one base away is much larger.

Each collaborating institution followed its own protocols to collect whole blood in K2EDTA tubes. For TCRbeta analysis, collaborators shipped samples in one of three forms: frozen whole blood, isolated PBMCs, or DNA extracted from either of those sample types. Here is what the overall study found, with its caveats: The amount of clinical and demographic metadata varied by source and participant and was provided uncurated.

Looking up the germline V gene yields CDR1 MGHRA and CDR2 YSYEKL. Trimming takes 0 bases from V and 3 bases from J, and the germline ends sit 17 bases apart. Reading from cysteine to phenylalanine, the CDR3 counts 17 amino acids. The sequence is cut down to CDR3 DNA, 51 bases in frame from base 1. The chain is made from TRBV4-1 and TRBJ1-1; D gene: possibly TRBD1, on 5 matching bases. This clonotype was obtained from a man of 80 years or more with acute or convalescent COVID-19. Material: peripheral blood. The CDR3 reads CASSQDLAGRSDTEAFF. The DNA sequence is TGCGCCAGCAGCCAAGATCTGGCAGGGAGGTCGGACACTGAAGCTTTCTTT.